Below, 10 T cell receptor beta chains from the same sample are listed, as sequenced in a study of blood T cell repertoires in COVID-19. Clones were sequenced by immunoSEQ multiplex PCR, and TCRdb holds only the in-frame ones, with some missing. Of under 150,000 clones in the sample, roughly 81% are singletons; the top ten hold more than 10%. Sequenced material: peripheral blood. These receptors were obtained from a human donor in a cohort sampled during active COVID-19.

The V call is TRBV6-8, the J call TRBJ2-2, with D possibly TRBD1 on 6 matching bases. Between the trimmed V and J ends, which lost 7 bases and 5 bases, there was a span of 14 bases. The CDR3 consists of 14 residues. In germline, CDR1 is MNHGY, CDR2 SAAAGT. The CDR3 reads CASTWGPGTGELFF. Written as DNA, the CDR3 is TGTGCCAGCACCTGGGGGCCGGGAACCGGGGAGCTGTTTTTT.

This clone was detected only once. The chain carries TRBV5-1 and TRBJ2-7; TRBD1 aligns across 10 bases. Per germline, CDR1 SGHRS and CDR2 YFSETQ. CDR3 size: 13 residues. Unmatched junction bases numbered 7, after V lost 7 bases and J lost 6 bases. The CDR3 nucleotides read TGCGCCAGCGGACAGGGGGGCCCCGCCGAGCAGTACTTC. Translating gives CASGQGGPAEQYF.

V is TRBV5-1 and J is TRBJ2-6; TRBD1 agrees at 7 bases. The CDR3 runs to 15 residues. The germline V gene has CDR1 SGHRS and CDR2 YFSETQ. With V trimmed by 1 base and J by 3 bases, 1 base remained unmatched. The CDR3 region has the DNA TGCGCCAGCAGCTTGACAGGGGTTGGGGCCAACGTCCTGACTTTC. It translates to CASSLTGVGANVLTF.

This sequence joins TRBV5-1 and TRBJ2-5; D remains unclear. The germline CDR1 and CDR2 sequences are SGHRS and YFSETQ. V was cut by 3 bases and J by 2 bases, with 14 bases left in between. The CDR3 runs 15 residues. The CDR3 DNA reads TGCGCCAGCAGCTCCAGACTCCTACAACAAGAGACCCAGTACTTC. Translation gives CASSSRLLQQETQYF.

This chain links TRBV12-5 with TRBJ1-5; weak D call: TRBD1 (6 bases). The CDR3 runs 14 residues. Trimming shortened V by 0 bases and J by 5 bases, and 8 bases separated the two germline ends. Germline V gene data show CDR1 as LGHNT and CDR2 as FRNRAP. The CDR3 reads CASGLVQGYQPQHF. In DNA form, the CDR3 reads TGTGCTAGTGGTTTGGTACAGGGTTATCAGCCCCAGCATTTT.

This chain links TRBV6-5 with TRBJ1-2; 8 bases match TRBD1. This CDR3 is built from 12 residues. The junction had 6 bases not matched to a gene; V was cut back by 7 bases and J by 8 bases. Germline assignment: CDR1 MNHEY and CDR2 SVGAGI. CDR3 sequence reads: CASNPSGGGYTF. The CDR3 DNA reads as TGTGCCAGCAACCCCTCAGGGGGCGGCTACACCTTC.

This rearrangement joins TRBV7-5 to TRBJ1-2; the listed D gene, TRBD1, was not tested against the DNA. TRBV7-5 corresponds to a pseudogene. This CDR3 region has 15 residues. The CDR3 spells CARSRAGAGVFGYTF. The CDR3 DNA reads as TGTGCCAGAAGCAGAGCCGGGGCAGGGGTCTTCGGCTACACCTTC.

V is TRBV6-6 and J is TRBJ2-6; no reliable D call. Germline V gene lookup returns CDR1 MNHNY and CDR2 SVGAGI (reference sequence). V shed 2 bases and J shed 0 bases, with 8 bases lying between them. The CDR3 contains 16 residues. CDR3 in DNA: TGTGCCAGCAGTTACCCACAGCTCTCTGGGGCCAACGTCCTGACTTTC. It specifies CASSYPQLSGANVLTF.

This rearrangement joins TRBV9 to TRBJ2-2; D unresolved. This CDR3 region has 13 residues. CDR1 SGDLS and CDR2 YYNGEE come from the germline V gene. Trimming removed 3 bases from V and 2 bases from J, with 5 bases in between. The CDR3 sequence is CASSEPNTGELFF. DNA for the CDR3: TGTGCCAGCAGCGAGCCCAACACCGGGGAGCTGTTTTTT.

V and J are TRBV6-5 and TRBJ2-5; 10 bases agree with TRBD1. This CDR3 has 16 residues. Germline trimming cut 4 bases from V and 5 bases from J; bases unmatched to any gene: 10. The germline gives CDR1 MNHEY, CDR2 SVGAGI. The CDR3 loop reads CASSSYTGTGVETQYF. The DNA for the CDR3 is TGTGCCAGCAGTTCCTACACCGGGACAGGGGTCGAGACCCAGTACTTC.